This T cell receptor (beta chain) is from a study of blood T cell repertoires in COVID-19. Whole-study context: Both acute and convalescent COVID-19 samples were obtained from the United States, Italy and Spain. PBMCs, B-cell-depleted T cells, or T cells provided the cDNA or gDNA that made up the material.

Looked up from germline, CDR1 is KGHSH and CDR2 is LQKENI. The V gene end was trimmed by 2 bases and the J gene end by 6 bases; junction bases not matched to a gene: 5. The length of the CDR3 is 16 residues. Source study methods: It was from reference gene primer amplification that nucleated cell counts were estimated. Measured with immunoSEQ multiplex PCR; TCRdb has only the in-frame clones, and not every one. V and J calls and clone size are as listed in that table; D and trimming were resolved from the DNA. This table holds about 88,000 clones, roughly 89% found once. This clonotype was sampled from a woman older than 75 with active COVID-19. The V gene is TRBV18, the J gene TRBJ2-1, with TRBD2 matching over 12 bases. The specimen was peripheral blood. The CDR3 region is CASSPIGTSGPNEQFF. CDR3 sequence (DNA): TGTGCCAGCTCACCAATAGGGACTAGCGGGCCCAATGAGCAGTTCTTC.